The 22 T cell receptor beta chains given below trace back to one sample, sequenced in a study of cytomegalovirus exposure and HLA in healthy donors. The study ran its PCR with 60 Vbeta and 13 Jbeta primers. Here immunoSEQ multiplex PCR was the method, and the copy in TCRdb shows in-frame clones only, minus some. The table shows some 150,000 clones, with about 79% occurring only once. The sequenced material came from PBMCs. These TCRs come from a woman younger than 45 in good health and CMV-seronegative.

In the case of this clone: At one of its ends the junction is not consistent with the germline gene, which may arise from a read error. V gene TRBV9 combines with J gene TRBJ1-4, with a tentative D call TRBD1 (6 bases). Germline loops: CDR1 SGDLS, CDR2 YYNGEE. The CDR3 runs to 14 residues. This CDR3 is CASSPGHANENLFF. Here the CDR3 DNA reads TGTGCCAGCAGCCCGGGACACGCCAATGAAAACCTGTTTTTT.

The CDR3 reads CASSPFTGVGWEQYF. CDR3 coding DNA: TGTGCCAGCAGCCCATTCACGGGGGTCGGTTGGGAGCAGTACTTC. The V call is TRBV7-2, the J call TRBJ2-7; D perhaps matches TRBD2 (6 bases). Germline V gene lookup returns CDR1 SGHTA and CDR2 FQGNSA. This CDR3 has 15 residues. V shed 5 bases and J shed 7 bases, with 21 bases lying between them.

This clone was detected only once. The V call is TRBV6-5, the J call TRBJ2-7; TRBD1 aligns across 7 bases. This CDR3 comprises 15 residues. Per germline, CDR1 MNHEY and CDR2 SVGAGI. The V gene end was trimmed by 0 bases and the J gene end by 7 bases; junction bases not matched to a gene: 9. CDR3 region: CASSYSTSAGGEQYF. DNA of the CDR3: TGTGCCAGCAGTTACTCCACCAGCGCAGGGGGAGAGCAGTACTTC.

A remark on this clone: Compared with germline, one end of the junction differs, possibly owing to a read error. The gene calls are TRBV19 and TRBJ1-1; tentatively, D is TRBD1 (6 bases). CDR3 length: 14 residues. Germline V gene lookup returns CDR1 LNHDA and CDR2 SQIVND (reference sequence). CDR3 region: CASSIRGQNAEAFF. The CDR3 coding sequence is TGTGCCAGTAGCATCCGTGGACAGAACGCTGAAGCTTTCTTT.

CDR3 protein: CASSRLADFKAFF. As DNA, the CDR3 is TGTGCCAGCAGCCGTCTGGCGGACTTTAAAGCTTTCTTT. This chain links TRBV7-9 with TRBJ1-1; D remains ambiguous. In germline, CDR1 is SEHNR, CDR2 FQNEAQ (reference sequence). V lost 5 bases and J lost 9, with 16 bases in between. CDR3 size: 13 residues.

The CDR3 loop reads CASSRGMNTEAFF. The CDR3, as DNA: TGCGCCAGCAGTCGAGGGATGAACACTGAAGCTTTCTTT. This chain joins TRBV5-1 and TRBJ1-1; D ambiguous. From germline, CDR1 is SGHRS and CDR2 YFSETQ. V dropped 5 bases and J dropped 0 bases, with 8 bases sitting between them. The CDR3 consists of 13 residues.

This clone was seen more than once but under ten times. V usage is TRBV7-3 and J usage is TRBJ1-1; D ambiguous. CDR3 size: 14 residues. From germline, CDR1 is SGHTA and CDR2 FQGTGA. With 4 bases removed from V and 3 bases from J, the gap between germline ends came to 12 bases. This CDR3 reads CASSSIPEDTEAFF. In DNA form, the CDR3 reads TGTGCCAGCAGCTCTATTCCGGAGGACACTGAAGCTTTCTTT.

The J gene is TRBJ1-6, the V gene TRBV11-2, with unresolved D. Trimming took 6 bases from V and 3 from J, leaving 12 bases between them. The CDR3 contains 15 residues. CDR1 and CDR2 (germline): SGHAT, FQNNGV. The CDR3 coding sequence is TGTGCCAGCAGGTCCGGGTTTGGCTATAATTCACCCCTCCACTTT. This sequence encodes CASRSGFGYNSPLHF.

This clone has just one count. The rearrangement uses TRBV4-2 and TRBJ2-3; 14 positions match TRBD2. The CDR3 sequence is 16 residues long. The J segment lost 11 bases and the V segment lost 0 bases, leaving 7 bases of the junction unmatched. Germline loops: CDR1 LGHNA, CDR2 YNFKEQ. The CDR3 nucleotides are TGTGCCAGCAGCCAAGAAGGGACTAGCGGGGGAAATTGGCAGTATTTT. Translating gives CASSQEGTSGGNWQYF.

In this sample, this clone turned up once. The chain employs TRBV5-1 and TRBJ2-7; 7 positions match TRBD1. This CDR3 comprises 14 residues. The germline V gene has CDR1 SGHRS and CDR2 YFSETQ. V dropped 4 bases and J dropped 1; count of bases not matched to a gene: 5. The CDR3 loop reads CASSQTGPSYEQYF. The CDR3 DNA reads as TGCGCCAGCAGCCAGACAGGGCCTTCCTACGAGCAGTACTTC.

J is TRBJ2-7 and V is TRBV5-4; D is perhaps TRBD1 (6 bases). The CDR3 extends over 12 amino acids. Per the germline V gene, CDR1 is SGHNT and CDR2 is YYREEE (reference sequence). V dropped 4 bases and J dropped 3 bases, with 8 bases sitting between them. CDR3 protein: CASSPQGYEQYF. CDR3 nucleotides: TGTGCCAGCAGCCCACAGGGCTACGAGCAGTACTTC.

This chain links TRBV2 with TRBJ1-1; 7 nucleotides agree with TRBD1. The CDR3 is 14 amino acids. CDR1 is SNHLY, CDR2 FYNNEI, per germline. Trimming took 2 bases from V and 11 from J; bases not matched to a gene: 11. CDR3 sequence: CASSETTGTSGAFF. For the CDR3, the DNA is TGTGCCAGCAGTGAAACGACAGGGACCTCCGGGGCTTTCTTT.

This chain links TRBV20-1 with TRBJ1-1; D unresolved. Deletions cut 7 bases from V and 5 bases from J, with 5 bases between. The germline V gene has CDR1 DFQATT and CDR2 SNEGSKA (reference sequence). CDR3 size: 9 residues. CDR3 loop: CSVRTEAFF. The CDR3 nucleotides are TGCAGTGTACGGACTGAAGCTTTCTTT.

The chain recombines TRBV7-9 with TRBJ1-2; unclear D gene. Trimming left V 5 bases short and J 4 bases short, with 11 bases between. Germline CDR1 and CDR2: SEHNR and FQNEAQ (reference sequence). This CDR3 contains 13 residues. For the CDR3, the DNA is TGTGCCAGCAGCCCGGGAGGAAGCTATGGCTACACCTTC. Translated, it gives CASSPGGSYGYTF.

This rearrangement joins TRBV18 to TRBJ2-5; maybe TRBD1 (6 bases). V lost 3 bases, J lost 0 bases, and 17 bases lay in between. Germline CDR1 and CDR2: KGHSH and LQKENI. This CDR3 has 17 residues. CDR3 region: CASSPSDRSLYQETQYF. The CDR3 coding sequence is TGTGCCAGCTCACCTTCTGACAGGTCCCTGTACCAAGAGACCCAGTACTTC. Full variable domain (missing parts from reference TRBV18 and TRBJ2-5): NAGVMQNPRHLVRRRGQEARLRCSPMKGHSHVYWYRQLPEEGLKFMVYLQKENIIDESGMPKERFSAEFPKEGPSILRIQQVVRGDSAAYFCASSPSDRSLYQETQYFGPGTRLLVL.

This rearrangement joins TRBV5-1 to TRBJ1-3; D is undetermined. The CDR3 contains 14 residues. The V gene's germline CDR1 is SGHRS and CDR2 YFSETQ. Trimming took 3 bases from V and 0 from J, leaving 7 bases between them. Here the CDR3 DNA reads TGCGCCAGCAGCTCGGGAGACTCTGGAAACACCATATATTTT. Protein product: CASSSGDSGNTIYF.

Only a few counts were recorded for this clone. Other DNA sequences in the same sample also yield this CDR3. The chain links TRBV27 to TRBJ2-7; a possible D gene is TRBD1 (6 bases). The CDR3 loop spans 15 amino acids. Germline V gene sequence: CDR1 MNHEY, CDR2 SMNVEV (reference sequence). Trimming stripped 0 bases from V and 1 base from J, with 10 bases between. The CDR3 sequence is CASSLSRTGSYEQYF. The CDR3 DNA is TGTGCCAGCAGTTTATCCCGAACAGGGTCCTACGAGCAGTACTTC.

The chain has TRBV4-2 and TRBJ2-7, with 8 bases identical to TRBD2. V lost 0 bases, J lost 0 bases, and 7 bases stayed unmatched. Germline CDR1 and CDR2: LGHNA and YNFKEQ. CDR3 length: 17 amino acids. In DNA form, the CDR3 reads TGTGCCAGCAGCCAAGAACCCCCTAGCGGGTCCTCCTACGAGCAGTACTTC. This codes for CASSQEPPSGSSYEQYF.

The chain carries TRBV7-9 and TRBJ2-7, with TRBD1 identical over 9 bases. This CDR3 is built from 14 residues. The junction had 5 bases not matched to a gene; V was cut back by 5 bases and J by 3 bases. Germline CDR1 and CDR2: SEHNR and FQNEAQ (reference sequence). Written as DNA, the CDR3 is TGTGCCAGCAGCCACCGGGACAGGGTCTACGAGCAGTACTTC. It encodes CASSHRDRVYEQYF.

The V call is TRBV20-1, the J call TRBJ2-3, with D unclear. Germline CDR1 and CDR2: DFQATT and SNEGSKA (reference sequence). Trimming took off 5 bases at V and 2 bases at J, with 2 bases between the two ends. CDR3 length: 10 residues. CDR3 in amino acids: CSAYTDTQYF. The CDR3 bases are TGCAGTGCTTACACAGATACGCAGTATTTT.

A few counts support this clone. This rearrangement joins TRBV19 to TRBJ1-2; D may be TRBD1 (6 bases). The CDR3 is 16 residues long. Trimming took 7 bases from V and 0 from J, leaving 18 bases between them. CDR1 is LNHDA, CDR2 SQIVND, per germline (reference sequence). The CDR3 sequence: CASTLTGQLTNYGYTF. The CDR3 DNA follows: TGTGCCAGTACTCTCACCGGACAGCTGACTAACTATGGCTACACCTTC.

The gene calls are TRBV27 and TRBJ2-3, with a possible D match to TRBD1 (7 bases). The CDR3 has 12 residues. V lost 4 bases and J 6 bases, leaving 8 bases between the germline ends. The V gene's germline CDR1 is MNHEY and CDR2 SMNVEV (reference sequence). CDR3 in amino acids: CASSSGGDTQYF. DNA of the CDR3: TGTGCCAGCAGTTCAGGGGGGGATACGCAGTATTTT.